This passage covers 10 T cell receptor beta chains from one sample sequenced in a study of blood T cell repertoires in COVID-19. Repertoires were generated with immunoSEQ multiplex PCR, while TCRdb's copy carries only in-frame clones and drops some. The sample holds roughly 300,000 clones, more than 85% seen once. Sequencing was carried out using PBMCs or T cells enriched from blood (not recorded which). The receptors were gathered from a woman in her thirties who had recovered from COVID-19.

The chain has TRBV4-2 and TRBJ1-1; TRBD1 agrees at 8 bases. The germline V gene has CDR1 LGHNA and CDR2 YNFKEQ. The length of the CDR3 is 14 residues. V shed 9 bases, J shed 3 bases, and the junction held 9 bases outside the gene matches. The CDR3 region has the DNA TGTGCCAGTTCCCCCAGGGGGCGAGACACTGAAGCTTTCTTT. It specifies CASSPRGRDTEAFF.

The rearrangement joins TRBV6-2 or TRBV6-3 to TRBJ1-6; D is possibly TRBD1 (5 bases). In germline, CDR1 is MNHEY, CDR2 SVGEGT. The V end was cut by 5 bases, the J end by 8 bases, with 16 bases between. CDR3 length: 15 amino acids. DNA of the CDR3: TGTGCCAGCAGTATCGACAGTCTGGGTGATTCACCCCTCCACTTT. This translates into CASSIDSLGDSPLHF.

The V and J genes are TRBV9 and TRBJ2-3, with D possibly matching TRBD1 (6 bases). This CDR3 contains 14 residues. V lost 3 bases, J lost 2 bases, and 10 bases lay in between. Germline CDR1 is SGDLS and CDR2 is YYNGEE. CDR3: CASSADSYTDTQYF. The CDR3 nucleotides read TGTGCCAGCAGCGCGGACAGCTACACAGATACGCAGTATTTT.

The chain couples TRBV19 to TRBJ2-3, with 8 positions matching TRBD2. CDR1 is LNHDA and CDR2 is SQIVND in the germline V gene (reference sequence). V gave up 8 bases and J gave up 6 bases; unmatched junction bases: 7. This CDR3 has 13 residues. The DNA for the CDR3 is TGTGCCAGTTCAGCGGGGGCCGGGGATACGCAGTATTTT. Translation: CASSAGAGDTQYF.

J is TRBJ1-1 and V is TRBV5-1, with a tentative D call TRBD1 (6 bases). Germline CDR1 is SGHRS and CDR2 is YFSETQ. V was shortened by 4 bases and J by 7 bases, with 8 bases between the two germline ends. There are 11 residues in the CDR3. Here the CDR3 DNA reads TGCGCCAGCAGCATGGACAGTGAAGCTTTCTTT. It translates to CASSMDSEAFF.

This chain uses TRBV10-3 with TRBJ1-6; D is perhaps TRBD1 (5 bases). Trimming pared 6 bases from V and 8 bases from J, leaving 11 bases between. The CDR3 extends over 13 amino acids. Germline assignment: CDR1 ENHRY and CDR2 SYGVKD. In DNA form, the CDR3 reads TGTGCCATCAGAGCCGGGACTGATTCACCCCTCCACTTT. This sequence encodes CAIRAGTDSPLHF.

DNA of the CDR3: TGTGCCAGCAGTGAAACCAGGCTTGGCTACACCTTC. Protein product: CASSETRLGYTF. V and J are TRBV6-1 and TRBJ1-2; D gene uncertain. The CDR3 length is 12 residues. Per germline, CDR1 MNHNS and CDR2 SASEGT. The ends were cut back, 2 bases at V and 7 bases at J, with 8 bases in the middle.

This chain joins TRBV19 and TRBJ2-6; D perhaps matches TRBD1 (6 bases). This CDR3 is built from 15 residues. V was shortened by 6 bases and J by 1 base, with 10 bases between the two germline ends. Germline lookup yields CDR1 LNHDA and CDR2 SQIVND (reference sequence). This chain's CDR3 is CASSRDNSGANVLTF. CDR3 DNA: TGTGCCAGTAGCCGGGACAATTCTGGGGCCAACGTCCTGACTTTC.

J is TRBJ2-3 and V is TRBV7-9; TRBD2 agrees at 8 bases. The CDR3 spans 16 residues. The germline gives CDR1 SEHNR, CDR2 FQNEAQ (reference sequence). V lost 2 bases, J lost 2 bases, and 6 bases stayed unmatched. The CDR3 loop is CASSLLGGGPTDTQYF. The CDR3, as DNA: TGTGCCAGCAGCTTATTGGGCGGGGGGCCCACAGATACGCAGTATTTT.

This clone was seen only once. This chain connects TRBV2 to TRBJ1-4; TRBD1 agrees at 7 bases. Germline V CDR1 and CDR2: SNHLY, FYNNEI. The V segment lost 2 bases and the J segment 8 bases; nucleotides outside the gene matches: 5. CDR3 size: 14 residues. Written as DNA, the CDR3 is TGTGCCAGCAGTGAACAGGGGGGTTGGGAAAAACTGTTTTTT. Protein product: CASSEQGGWEKLFF.